The 31 T cell receptor beta chains presented below share a single source sample, sequenced in a study of cytomegalovirus exposure and HLA in healthy donors. In the PCR, 60 Vbeta and 13 Jbeta primers were used. The repertoire was sequenced with immunoSEQ multiplex PCR; TCRdb's copy has only in-frame clones and lacks some. The sample data list fewer than 200,000 clones. The specimen was PBMCs. These TCRs come from a woman aged 55-75 years in good health and CMV-seronegative.

The rearrangement uses TRBV27 and TRBJ1-1, with D perhaps TRBD1 (5 bases). Per germline, CDR1 MNHEY and CDR2 SMNVEV (reference sequence). CDR3 length: 12 residues. The V end was cut by 3 bases, the J end by 11 bases, with 13 bases between. In nucleotides, the CDR3 is TGTGCCAGCAGTTTCGCAGGGCGAGAGGCTTTCTTT. Translation: CASSFAGREAFF.

The gene calls are TRBV5-1 and TRBJ2-7; 9 bases map to TRBD1. Unmatched junction bases numbered 5, after V lost 2 bases and J lost 2 bases. The CDR3 spans 15 residues. Per germline, CDR1 SGHRS and CDR2 YFSETQ. CDR3 sequence: CASSFRTGEAYEQYF. The CDR3 nucleotides read TGCGCCAGCAGCTTTCGGACAGGGGAGGCCTACGAGCAGTACTTC.

The gene calls are TRBV5-6 and TRBJ2-3; 8 nucleotides match TRBD2. The ends lost 4 bases at V and 2 bases at J; junction bases unmatched: 9. The length of the CDR3 is 16 residues. CDR1 is SGHDT and CDR2 is YYEEEE in the germline V gene. CDR3 sequence (DNA): TGTGCCAGCAGCCTCTTGACTAGCGAGATCACAGATACGCAGTATTTT. This gives the protein CASSLLTSEITDTQYF.

V is TRBV7-3 and J is TRBJ2-3, with D possibly being TRBD1 (5 bases). This CDR3 spans 15 amino acids. Germline-derived CDR1 and CDR2 are SGHTA and FQGTGA. V was shortened by 1 base and J by 6 bases, with 14 bases between the two germline ends. CDR3 amino acids: CASSLNGALGDTQYF. The CDR3 DNA reads as TGTGCCAGCAGCTTAAATGGGGCCTTGGGGGATACGCAGTATTTT.

The chain has TRBV2 and TRBJ1-5, with D possibly TRBD1 on 6 matching bases. Germline V CDR1 and CDR2: SNHLY, FYNNEI. This CDR3 comprises 15 residues. V lost 6 bases to trimming and J lost 3 bases, with 15 bases between them. CDR3 sequence: CASSIGQIDNQPQHF. Written as DNA, the CDR3 is TGTGCCAGCAGCATCGGACAGATAGACAATCAGCCCCAGCATTTT.

The chain employs TRBV19 and TRBJ2-2; D may be TRBD2 (5 bases). Trimming cost V 6 bases and J 3 bases, with 11 bases left between them. The CDR3 spans 14 residues. In germline, CDR1 is LNHDA, CDR2 SQIVND (reference sequence). CDR3 in DNA: TGTGCCAGTAGACGGGAAAGGGACACCGGGGAGCTGTTTTTT. Protein: CASRRERDTGELFF.

The V call is TRBV14, the J call TRBJ1-2; TRBD1 agrees at 10 bases. The CDR3 length is 15 residues. In germline, CDR1 is SGHDN, CDR2 FVKESK. V lost 1 base and J lost 7; bases outside the gene matches: 6. The CDR3: CASSQVRQGAGGYTF. The CDR3 DNA is TGTGCCAGCAGCCAAGTCCGACAGGGGGCAGGTGGCTACACCTTC.

This chain connects TRBV5-4 to TRBJ2-3; 9 nucleotides match TRBD2. V was clipped by 4 bases and J by 6 bases; unmatched bases: 6. Germline-derived CDR1 and CDR2 are SGHNT and YYREEE (reference sequence). This CDR3 has 14 amino acids. CDR3 loop: CASSPDSGGDTQYF. In DNA form, the CDR3 reads TGTGCCAGCAGCCCTGATAGCGGGGGTGATACGCAGTATTTT.

The rearrangement links TRBV14 to TRBJ2-7, with D possibly being TRBD2 (5 bases). The CDR3 covers 21 residues. V lost 2 bases and J 0 bases, leaving 29 bases between the germline ends. Germline V gene sequence: CDR1 SGHDN, CDR2 FVKESK. CDR3 sequence: CASSQSTDRTLDAGSSYEQYF. CDR3 DNA sequence: TGTGCCAGCAGCCAATCAACTGATAGGACTTTGGACGCCGGTAGCTCCTACGAGCAGTACTTC.

V and J are TRBV10-3 and TRBJ1-2; 10 nucleotides align to TRBD1. Per germline, CDR1 ENHRY and CDR2 SYGVKD. V lost 1 base to trimming and J lost 1 base; unmatched junction nucleotides: 3. This CDR3 has 16 residues. The CDR3 region has the DNA TGTGCCATCAGTGAGTACCGGACAGGGGGTAACTATGGCTACACCTTC. Translation gives CAISEYRTGGNYGYTF.

The chain combines TRBV20-1 with TRBJ1-2, with no clear D. Germline-derived CDR1 and CDR2 are DFQATT and SNEGSKA (reference sequence). The ends were cut back, 2 bases at V and 4 bases at J, with 5 bases in the middle. The CDR3 sequence is 11 residues long. As DNA, the CDR3 is TGCAGTGCTAGAATCTTCTATGGCTACACCTTC. Encoded protein: CSARIFYGYTF.

This sequence joins TRBV7-9 and TRBJ2-1; TRBD2 matches 9 bases. V gave up 4 bases and J gave up 6 bases; unmatched junction bases: 7. Looked up from germline, CDR1 is SEHNR and CDR2 is FQNEAQ (reference sequence). This CDR3 spans 15 amino acids. CDR3 nucleotides: TGTGCCAGCAGCTACCCGGCGGGAGGGCCCAATGAGCAGTTCTTC. Its protein is CASSYPAGGPNEQFF.

J is TRBJ1-2 and V is TRBV6-5; 9 bases map to TRBD1. With V trimmed by 5 bases and J by 8 bases, 6 bases remained unmatched. This CDR3 is 13 amino acids long. The germline CDR1 and CDR2 sequences are MNHEY and SVGAGI. The CDR3 sequence is CASSQGTGSGYTF. CDR3 bases: TGTGCCAGCAGTCAAGGGACAGGGAGCGGCTACACCTTC.

The chain carries TRBV19 and TRBJ1-2, with 11 bases identical to TRBD1. Germline loops: CDR1 LNHDA, CDR2 SQIVND (reference sequence). There are 14 residues in the CDR3. V shed 8 bases, J shed 4 bases, and the junction held 6 bases outside the gene matches. The CDR3 DNA reads as TGTGCCAGTTCGGACAGGGGGCGACTCTATGGCTACACCTTC. Protein product: CASSDRGRLYGYTF.

The CDR3 region is CASSPGQVNQPQHF. Written as DNA, the CDR3 is TGTGCCAGCAGTCCGGGACAGGTCAATCAGCCCCAGCATTTT. This chain joins TRBV27 and TRBJ1-5; 8 bases fit TRBD1. The CDR3 runs to 14 residues. The junction had 3 bases not matched to a gene; V was cut back by 5 bases and J by 3 bases. CDR1 is MNHEY and CDR2 is SMNVEV in the germline V gene (reference sequence).

The chain uses TRBV7-9 and TRBJ1-2, with D possibly matching TRBD1 (5 bases). The CDR3 spans 15 residues. V shed 3 bases and J shed 3 bases, with 14 bases lying between them. The germline CDR1 and CDR2 sequences are SEHNR and FQNEAQ (reference sequence). The CDR3 sequence is CASSFPFLGDYGYTF. The CDR3 DNA is TGTGCCAGCAGCTTTCCCTTCTTAGGGGACTATGGCTACACCTTC.

V gene TRBV27 combines with J gene TRBJ2-7, with 8 bases matching TRBD1. Trimming at V came to 6 bases and at J to 6 bases, leaving 16 bases not matched to a gene. In germline, CDR1 is MNHEY, CDR2 SMNVEV (reference sequence). CDR3 length: 16 amino acids. The CDR3 here is CASSRPSGQGAGEQYF. DNA for the CDR3: TGTGCCAGCAGCCGACCTTCGGGGCAGGGGGCTGGCGAGCAGTACTTC.

The J gene is TRBJ2-7, the V gene TRBV6-5; tentative D call: TRBD2 (5 bases). The CDR3 is 15 residues long. Deletions cut 0 bases from V and 3 bases from J, with 12 bases between. CDR1 is MNHEY and CDR2 is SVGAGI in the germline V gene. CDR3 sequence (DNA): TGTGCCAGCAGTTACTCACGAGGGCTACACTACGAGCAGTACTTC. This translates into CASSYSRGLHYEQYF.

The chain employs TRBV5-1 and TRBJ2-1, with D unresolved. Trimming removed 5 bases at V and 1 base at J, with 13 bases between. The CDR3 consists of 15 residues. Germline CDR1 and CDR2: SGHRS and YFSETQ. CDR3 bases: TGCGCCAGCAGACCTCACCTAACGTCCTACAATGAGCAGTTCTTC. Protein product: CASRPHLTSYNEQFF.

The V call is TRBV2, the J call TRBJ2-1, with TRBD1 identical over 7 bases. Germline V lookup: CDR1 SNHLY, CDR2 FYNNEI. The ends lost 10 bases at V and 5 bases at J; junction bases unmatched: 8. CDR3 length: 13 residues. The chain's CDR3 is CANRGTEHNEQFF. As DNA, the CDR3 is TGTGCCAACCGAGGGACAGAACACAATGAGCAGTTCTTC. Full variable domain (missing parts from reference TRBV2 and TRBJ2-1): EPEVTQTPSHQVTQMGQEVILRCVPISNHLYFYWYRQILGQKVEFLVSFYNNEISEKSEIFDDQFSVERPDGSNFTLKIRSTKLEDSAMYFCANRGTEHNEQFFGPGTRLTVL.

The V call is TRBV5-1, the J call TRBJ2-3, with a possible D match to TRBD2 (6 bases). The CDR3 totals 11 residues. The germline CDR1 and CDR2 sequences are SGHRS and YFSETQ. The V end was cut by 4 bases, the J end by 6 bases, with 6 bases between. Written as DNA, the CDR3 is TGCGCCAGCAGCCTAGCGGATACGCAGTATTTT. It is translated as CASSLADTQYF.

The V and J genes are TRBV5-6 and TRBJ2-2; maybe TRBD1 (6 bases). The CDR3 sequence is 15 residues long. CDR1 is SGHDT, CDR2 YYEEEE, per germline. The V end was cut by 4 bases, the J end by 1 base, with 11 bases between. The CDR3 sequence is CASSRMGQNTGELFF. The CDR3, as DNA: TGTGCCAGCAGCAGAATGGGACAGAACACCGGGGAGCTGTTTTTT.

The chain uses TRBV18 and TRBJ1-1; D is uncertain. Germline V gene data show CDR1 as KGHSH and CDR2 as LQKENI. V shed 3 bases and J shed 5 bases, with 13 bases lying between them. The CDR3 extends over 14 amino acids. CDR3 bases: TGTGCCAGCTCACCCGACATACTTGGGACTGAAGCTTTCTTT. This sequence encodes CASSPDILGTEAFF.

The chain joins TRBV6-5 to TRBJ1-5; weak D call: TRBD1 (5 bases). V dropped 6 bases and J dropped 3 bases, with 15 bases sitting between them. Germline lookup yields CDR1 MNHEY and CDR2 SVGAGI. This CDR3 comprises 15 residues. The CDR3 region is CASSPKAGFNQPQHF. The CDR3 region has the DNA TGTGCCAGCAGCCCTAAGGCAGGGTTCAATCAGCCCCAGCATTTT.

V is TRBV27 and J is TRBJ1-6, with a possible D match to TRBD1 (5 bases). From germline, CDR1 is MNHEY and CDR2 SMNVEV (reference sequence). V was pared by 2 bases and J by 9 bases, with 14 bases between. The CDR3 runs 15 residues. DNA of the CDR3: TGTGCCAGCAGTTTACTAAACGGGGGTGGTTCACCCCTCCACTTT. This gives the protein CASSLLNGGGSPLHF.

The V gene is TRBV13, the J gene TRBJ2-7; 7 nucleotides agree with TRBD1. The CDR3 is 13 residues long. Germline V CDR1 and CDR2: PRHDT, FYEKMQ (reference sequence). J gave up 7 bases and V 3 bases, and 6 bases lay outside the gene matches. CDR3 amino acids: CASSLPGTVEQYF. In DNA, the CDR3 is TGTGCCAGCAGCTTGCCCGGGACAGTGGAGCAGTACTTC.

The gene calls are TRBV2 and TRBJ1-6, with 7 bases fitting TRBD1. Trimming took 5 bases from V and 6 from J; bases not matched to a gene: 7. The CDR3 runs to 15 residues. Per germline, CDR1 SNHLY and CDR2 FYNNEI. The CDR3 DNA reads as TGTGCCAGCAGTCCTCGACAGGGTTCTAATTCACCCCTCCACTTT. This translates into CASSPRQGSNSPLHF. The full variable domain, rest sourced from reference TRBV2 and TRBJ1-6, is EPEVTQTPSHQVTQMGQEVILRCVPISNHLYFYWYRQILGQKVEFLVSFYNNEISEKSEIFDDQFSVERPDGSNFTLKIRSTKLEDSAMYFCASSPRQGSNSPLHFGNGTRLTVT.

V is TRBV2 and J is TRBJ1-1; TRBD1 matches at 10 bases. Unmatched junction bases numbered 9, after V lost 2 bases and J lost 0 bases. The CDR3 totals 18 residues. Germline lookup yields CDR1 SNHLY and CDR2 FYNNEI. CDR3 in DNA: TGTGCCAGCAGTGAATATGGTGGACAGGGGGGAATGAACACTGAAGCTTTCTTT. Translating it yields CASSEYGGQGGMNTEAFF.

The chain recombines TRBV5-4 with TRBJ2-5; possibly TRBD1 for D (6 bases). The germline V and J ends were trimmed by 5 bases and 3 bases, with 17 bases remaining between them. CDR3 length: 15 amino acids. Looked up from germline, CDR1 is SGHNT and CDR2 is YYREEE (reference sequence). The CDR3 coding sequence is TGTGCCAGCAGATCGGACAGCCTGGGGAAAGAGACCCAGTACTTC. The encoded protein is CASRSDSLGKETQYF.

The CDR3 bases are TGTGCCAGCACCGGACAGTACAATCAGCCCCAGCATTTT. This translates into CASTGQYNQPQHF. This chain connects TRBV7-9 to TRBJ1-5; tentative D call: TRBD1 (6 bases). Germline CDR1 reads SEHNR; CDR2 reads FQNEAQ (reference sequence). This CDR3 comprises 13 residues. Trimming pared 7 bases from V and 3 bases from J, leaving 10 bases between.

This rearrangement joins TRBV19 to TRBJ2-2; TRBD1 aligns across 7 bases. This CDR3 spans 16 amino acids. The junction had 7 bases not matched to a gene; V was cut back by 5 bases and J by 1 base. Germline values: CDR1 LNHDA, CDR2 SQIVND (reference sequence). CDR3: CASSFTRGLNTGELFF. CDR3 nucleotides: TGTGCCAGTAGTTTTACCAGGGGGTTGAACACCGGGGAGCTGTTTTTT. Full variable domain (missing parts from reference TRBV19 and TRBJ2-2): DGGITQSPKYLFRKEGQNVTLSCEQNLNHDAMYWYRQDPGQGLRLIYYSQIVNDFQKGDIAEGYSVSREKKESFPLTVTSAQKNPTAFYLCASSFTRGLNTGELFFGEGSRLTVL.